This TCR beta chain was retrieved from a study of T cell responses to AZD1222 COVID-19 vaccine. Trimming removed 7 bases from V and 8 bases from J, with 17 bases in between. Germline V CDR1 and CDR2: SQVTM, ANQGSEA. CDR3 length equals 12 residues. Profiling relied on immunoSEQ multiplex PCR, and the TCRdb table lists in-frame clones only, not all of them. This table has roughly 120,000 clones, 88% appearing once. The receptor's source is an adult in good health. The chain uses TRBV29-1 and TRBJ1-2; D may be TRBD1 (6 bases). Source: peripheral blood, taken on day 0 of AZD1222 vaccination. CDR3: CSASTGPSGYTF. As DNA, the CDR3 is TGCAGCGCCTCGACAGGCCCTAGCGGCTACACCTTC.